The present T cell receptor (beta chain) was sequenced within a study of T cells after yellow fever vaccination. V was cut by 0 bases and J by 3 bases, with 12 bases left in between. Germline CDR1 and CDR2: LGHNA and YSLEER. CDR3 size: 15 residues. This clonotype appeared a few times. TCRdb processed the 5' RACE reads anew with MiXCR; each CDR3 protein has one entry. Among about 300,000 distinct CDR3 sequences listed, around 7% were seen once. The receptor comes from a young man who received the YFV17D yellow fever vaccine. V and J are TRBV4-3 and TRBJ2-7, with D unclear. The specimen was PBMCs, collected more than 35 days after the first yellow fever vaccination. This CDR3 reads CASSQEESWDYEQYF. The DNA for the CDR3 is TGCGCCAGCAGCCAAGAAGAGAGTTGGGACTACGAGCAGTACTTC.